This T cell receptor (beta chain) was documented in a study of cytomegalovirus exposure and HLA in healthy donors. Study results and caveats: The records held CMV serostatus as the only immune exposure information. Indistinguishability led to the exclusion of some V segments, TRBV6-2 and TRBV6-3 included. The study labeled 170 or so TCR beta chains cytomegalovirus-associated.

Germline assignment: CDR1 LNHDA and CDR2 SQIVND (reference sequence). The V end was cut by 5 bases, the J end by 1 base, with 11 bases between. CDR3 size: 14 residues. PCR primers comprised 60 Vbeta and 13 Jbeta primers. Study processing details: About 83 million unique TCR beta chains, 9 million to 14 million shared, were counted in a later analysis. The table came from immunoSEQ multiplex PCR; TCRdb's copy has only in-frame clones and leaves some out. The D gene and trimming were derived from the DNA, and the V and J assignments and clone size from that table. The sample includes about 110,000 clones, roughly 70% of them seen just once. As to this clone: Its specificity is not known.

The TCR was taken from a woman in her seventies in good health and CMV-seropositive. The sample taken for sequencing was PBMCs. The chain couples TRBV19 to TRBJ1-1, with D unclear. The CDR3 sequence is CASSSLGGNTEAFF. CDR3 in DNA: TGTGCCAGTAGTTCCCTAGGAGGGAACACTGAAGCTTTCTTT.